This entry is about one T cell receptor beta chain. The specificity of this receptor is unknown. No base qualities exist here, and no much larger clone lies one base off it. These data come from a study of T cell changes during pregnancy in multiple sclerosis (dated by TCRdb to about 2019). Regarding the complete study: In women with multiple sclerosis, the researchers looked at how the T cell repertoire shifted as pregnancy progressed.

The method was the immunoSEQ multiplex PCR assay. The clones in this table, taken by TCRdb from immuneACCESS, are in-frame only. Not every clone is retained; where verified, under half of the shortfall comes from an unresolved V gene, and the cause of the rest is unknown. The sample table contains around 57,000 clones; only one count was recorded for over 80% of them. The ten largest make up approximately 0.15% of the sample. There are 15 amino acids in the CDR3, from cysteine to phenylalanine inclusive. Only CDR3 DNA is held: 45 bases, read in frame from base 1. V trim: 5 bases; J trim: 4 bases; unmatched bases: 9. CDR1 LNHDA and CDR2 SQIVND are derived from the germline V gene (reference sequence).

Here the sequenced sample was CD4+ T cells from peripheral blood mononuclear cells, taken after pregnancy. Rearrangement joined TRBV19 to TRBJ1-1; the junction holds 8 bases that match TRBD1. The receptor was isolated from a female donor in good health, enrolled as a control in a pregnancy study. The CDR3: CASSSPGGAGTEAFF. The DNA reads TGTGCCAGTAGTTCACCAGGGGGCGCGGGCACTGAAGCTTTCTTT.